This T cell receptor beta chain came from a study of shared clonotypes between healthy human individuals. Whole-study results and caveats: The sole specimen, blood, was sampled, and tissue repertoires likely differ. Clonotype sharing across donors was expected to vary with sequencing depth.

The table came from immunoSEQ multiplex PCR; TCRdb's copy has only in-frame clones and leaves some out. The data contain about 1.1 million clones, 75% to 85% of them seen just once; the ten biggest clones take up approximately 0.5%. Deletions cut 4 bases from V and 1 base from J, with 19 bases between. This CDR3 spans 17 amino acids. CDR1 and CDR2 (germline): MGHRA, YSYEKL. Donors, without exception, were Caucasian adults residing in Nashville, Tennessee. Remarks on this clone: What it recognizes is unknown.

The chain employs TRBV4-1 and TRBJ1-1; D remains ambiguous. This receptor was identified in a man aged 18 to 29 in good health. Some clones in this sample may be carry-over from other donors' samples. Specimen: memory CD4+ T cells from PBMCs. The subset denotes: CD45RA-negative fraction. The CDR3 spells CASSLPREPAPNTEAFF. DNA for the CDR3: TGCGCCAGCAGCCTCCCGAGAGAACCAGCGCCGAACACTGAAGCTTTCTTT.